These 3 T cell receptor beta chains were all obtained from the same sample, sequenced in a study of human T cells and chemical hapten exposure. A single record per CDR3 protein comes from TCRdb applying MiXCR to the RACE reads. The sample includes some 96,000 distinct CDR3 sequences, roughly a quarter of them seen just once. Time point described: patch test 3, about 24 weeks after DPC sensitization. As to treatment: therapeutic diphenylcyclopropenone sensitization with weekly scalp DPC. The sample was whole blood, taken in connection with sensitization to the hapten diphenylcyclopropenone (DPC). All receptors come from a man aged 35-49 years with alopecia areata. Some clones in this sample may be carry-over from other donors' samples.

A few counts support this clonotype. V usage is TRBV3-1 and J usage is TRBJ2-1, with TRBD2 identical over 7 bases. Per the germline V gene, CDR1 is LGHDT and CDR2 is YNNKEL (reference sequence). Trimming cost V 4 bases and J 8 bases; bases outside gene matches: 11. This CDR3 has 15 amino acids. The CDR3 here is CASSPAWGGSDEQFF. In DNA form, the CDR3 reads TGTGCCAGCAGCCCCGCCTGGGGCGGGAGCGATGAGCAGTTCTTC.

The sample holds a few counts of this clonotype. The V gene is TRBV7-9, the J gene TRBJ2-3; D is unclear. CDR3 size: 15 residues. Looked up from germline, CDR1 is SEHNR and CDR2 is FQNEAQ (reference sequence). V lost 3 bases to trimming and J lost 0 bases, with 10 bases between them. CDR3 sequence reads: CASSLGGTSTDTQYF. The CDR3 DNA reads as TGTGCCAGCAGCTTGGGCGGAACTAGCACAGATACGCAGTATTTT. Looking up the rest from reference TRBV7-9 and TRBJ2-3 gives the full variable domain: DTGVSQNPRHKITKRGQNVTFRCDPISEHNRLYWYRQTLGQGPEFLTYFQNEAQLEKSRLLSDRFSAERPKGSFSTLEIQRTEQGDSAMYLCASSLGGTSTDTQYFGPGTRLTVL.

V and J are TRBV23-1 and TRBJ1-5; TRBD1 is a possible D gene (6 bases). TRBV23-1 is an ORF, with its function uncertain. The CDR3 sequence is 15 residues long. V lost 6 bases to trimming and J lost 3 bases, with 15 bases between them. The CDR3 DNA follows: TGCGCCAGCAGCCTAGGGGACACTGACAATCAGCCCCAGCATTTT. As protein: CASSLGDTDNQPQHF.